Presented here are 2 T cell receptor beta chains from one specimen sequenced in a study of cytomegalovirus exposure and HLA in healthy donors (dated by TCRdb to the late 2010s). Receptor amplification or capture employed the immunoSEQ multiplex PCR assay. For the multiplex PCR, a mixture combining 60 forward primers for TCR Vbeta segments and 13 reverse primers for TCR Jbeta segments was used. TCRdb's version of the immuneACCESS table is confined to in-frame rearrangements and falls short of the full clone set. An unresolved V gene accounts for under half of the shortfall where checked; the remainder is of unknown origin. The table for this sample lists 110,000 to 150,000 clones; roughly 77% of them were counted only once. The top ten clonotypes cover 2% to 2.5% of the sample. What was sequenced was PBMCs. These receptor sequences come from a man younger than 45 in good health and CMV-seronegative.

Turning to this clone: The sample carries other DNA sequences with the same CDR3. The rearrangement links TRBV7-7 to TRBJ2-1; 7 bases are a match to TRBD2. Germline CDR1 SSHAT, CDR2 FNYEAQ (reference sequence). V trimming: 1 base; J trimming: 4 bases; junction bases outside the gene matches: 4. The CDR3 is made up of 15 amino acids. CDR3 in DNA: TGTGCCAGCAGCTTAGAAGCGGGACCGTACAATGAGCAGTTCTTC. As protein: CASSLEAGPYNEQFF.

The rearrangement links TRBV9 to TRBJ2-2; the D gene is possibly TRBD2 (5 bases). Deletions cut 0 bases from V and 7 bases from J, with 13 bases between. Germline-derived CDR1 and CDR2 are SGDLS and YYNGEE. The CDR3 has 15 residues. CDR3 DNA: TGTGCCAGCAGCGTAGAGGTTAGCGCTATCGGGGAGCTGTTTTTT. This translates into CASSVEVSAIGELFF.